Listed below are T cell receptor beta chains from one sample, sequenced in a study of Ad26.COV2.S vaccination and SARS-CoV-2 variants. The repertoire was sequenced with immunoSEQ multiplex PCR; TCRdb's copy has only in-frame clones and lacks some. The table has 300,000 to 350,000 clones, roughly 90% seen once; the top ten hold 5%. Specimen: peripheral blood, collected in a trial of Ad26.COV2.S vaccine versus placebo. These receptors were taken from a person aged 18-65 years who received the Ad26.COV2.S COVID-19 vaccine or a placebo. Both conserved end residues are trimmed from each CDR3.

j_call v_call cdr3_aa
TRBJ2-7 TRBV7-8 ASSFQRVNPYEQY
TRBJ2-2 TRBV2 ASSGLATGELF
TRBJ2-7 TRBV15 ATSRVAGEQY
TRBJ1-4 TRBV4-3 ASSQVWGRTNEKLF
TRBJ2-7 TRBV11-2 ASSLARAGGVYEQY
TRBJ1-6 TRBV4-2 ASSQDLASPSNSPLH
TRBJ2-1 TRBV6-5 ASSYTGSSSYNEQF
TRBJ1-2 TRBV24-1 ATSDTRESYGYT
TRBJ1-2 TRBV14 ASSRSVLQPAYGYT
TRBJ1-5 TRBV5-4 ASSLATDLNQPQH